What follows is one T cell receptor (beta chain) and its context. Antigen: not known. The CDR3 is 15 amino acids. CDR1 SGHRS and CDR2 YFSETQ come from the germline V gene. V trimming: 0 bases; J trimming: 8 bases; junction bases outside the gene matches: 5. A multiplex PCR was run with 60 Vbeta primers and 13 Jbeta primers. Clones were sequenced by immunoSEQ multiplex PCR, and TCRdb holds only the in-frame ones, with some missing. The data hold over 110,000 clones, with 78% observed a single time. This specimen comes from a study of cytomegalovirus exposure and HLA in healthy donors. Study observations and caveats: Cytomegalovirus status, reportedly, was diagnosed with high specificity and sensitivity by the classifier. In vitro experiments confirmed that a few CMV-associated chains were specific for CMV antigens. V- and J-gene trimming in TCR beta was tied to a missense DCLRE1C variant by an analysis performed later.

Sequenced: PBMCs. The receptor was isolated from a woman aged 18-35 years in good health and CMV-seropositive. The V call is TRBV5-1, the J call TRBJ2-2; 9 bases agree with TRBD1. The CDR3 DNA reads TGCGCCAGCAGCTTGGCCGGGACAGGGTTTGGGGAGCTGTTTTTT. Its protein product is CASSLAGTGFGELFF. Full variable domain (rest looked up from reference TRBV5-1 and TRBJ2-2): KAGVTQTPRYLIKTRGQQVTLSCSPISGHRSVSWYQQTPGQGLQFLFEYFSETQRNKGNFPGRFSGRQFSNSRSEMNVSTLELGDSALYLCASSLAGTGFGELFFGEGSRLTVL.